The 21 T cell receptor beta chains below were found in one sample sequenced in a study of cytomegalovirus exposure and HLA in healthy donors. PCR amplification relied on 60 Vbeta primers (plus 13 Jbeta primers). Clones were read by immunoSEQ multiplex PCR, and TCRdb kept only the in-frame ones, dropping some. The table lists tens of thousands of clones, approximately 75% of them singletons. The sequenced sample consisted of PBMCs. The origin of the receptors is a woman aged 40 to 50 in good health and CMV-seropositive.

The chain has TRBV5-1 and TRBJ2-2; 9 bases map to TRBD1. The CDR3 has 17 amino acids. The V segment lost 4 bases and the J segment 0 bases; nucleotides outside the gene matches: 7. Germline V gene sequence: CDR1 SGHRS, CDR2 YFSETQ. For the CDR3, the DNA is TGCGCCAGCAGCCCCGGGGGGACAGGGCCGAACACCGGGGAGCTGTTTTTT. It specifies CASSPGGTGPNTGELFF. Supplemented by reference TRBV5-1 and TRBJ2-2, the full variable domain reads KAGVTQTPRYLIKTRGQQVTLSCSPISGHRSVSWYQQTPGQGLQFLFEYFSETQRNKGNFPGRFSGRQFSNSRSEMNVSTLELGDSALYLCASSPGGTGPNTGELFFGEGSRLTVL.

Only one count was recorded for this clone. The V call is TRBV4-1, the J call TRBJ2-3; TRBD1 agrees at 8 bases. Trimming removed 0 bases from V and 0 bases from J; junction bases left unmatched: 2. The CDR3 spans 16 residues. The germline V gene encodes CDR1 MGHRA and CDR2 YSYEKL. CDR3 amino acids: CASSQDQGASTDTQYF. CDR3 nucleotide sequence: TGCGCCAGCAGCCAAGACCAGGGGGCCAGCACAGATACGCAGTATTTT.

J is TRBJ2-7 and V is TRBV10-2, with unresolved D. Trimming took 0 bases from V and 4 from J, leaving 4 bases between them. CDR3 length: 12 residues. The germline gives CDR1 WSHSY, CDR2 SAAADI. The CDR3 protein is CASSESYYEQYF. CDR3 bases: TGCGCCAGCAGTGAGTCCTATTACGAGCAGTACTTC.

V gene TRBV28 combines with J gene TRBJ2-1; the D gene is possibly TRBD2 (7 bases). CDR1 and CDR2 (germline): MDHEN, SYDVKM. CDR3 length: 15 amino acids. V was trimmed by 2 bases and J by 8 bases, leaving 16 bases between them. CDR3 residues: CASSLRGGGEDEQFF. DNA of the CDR3: TGTGCCAGCAGTTTAAGGGGAGGGGGGGAGGATGAGCAGTTCTTC.

This chain uses TRBV29-1 with TRBJ1-1; D remains ambiguous. Germline loops: CDR1 SQVTM, CDR2 ANQGSEA. The CDR3 totals 15 residues. V lost 8 bases and J 3 bases, leaving 22 bases between the germline ends. The CDR3 loop is CSSREDPHPDTEAFF. CDR3 bases: TGCAGCTCACGGGAGGACCCACACCCGGACACTGAAGCTTTCTTT.

This clone came up a few times. The genes are TRBV19 and TRBJ1-3; 8 nucleotides align to TRBD1. Germline-derived CDR1 and CDR2 are LNHDA and SQIVND (reference sequence). This CDR3 has 14 amino acids. With V trimmed by 4 bases and J by 2 bases, 1 base remained unmatched. CDR3 in amino acids: CASSRTGTGNTIYF. For the CDR3, the DNA is TGTGCCAGTAGTAGGACAGGGACTGGAAACACCATATATTTT.

This clone was recorded only once. The chain joins TRBV30 to TRBJ1-2; TRBD1 matches 8 bases. Trimming cost V 2 bases and J 4 bases; bases outside gene matches: 12. The V gene's germline CDR1 is GTSNPN and CDR2 SVGIG (reference sequence). The CDR3 has 16 amino acids. The DNA of the CDR3 is TGTGCCTGGAGTTTATGGAGAGCGGACAGGGCCTATGGCTACACCTTC. This sequence encodes CAWSLWRADRAYGYTF.

The chain carries TRBV15 and TRBJ2-4; no clear D gene. Trimming cost V 0 bases and J 0 bases, with 18 bases left between them. This CDR3 comprises 19 residues. CDR1 and CDR2 from the germline V gene are LNHNV and YYDKDF (reference sequence). The CDR3 sequence is CATSREAPRHPLAKNIQYF. The CDR3 DNA is TGTGCCACCAGCAGAGAAGCTCCTCGACATCCTCTAGCCAAAAACATTCAGTACTTC.

The chain employs TRBV7-9 and TRBJ2-2, with D possibly TRBD2 on 5 matching bases. V dropped 2 bases and J dropped 3 bases, with 10 bases sitting between them. The CDR3 sequence is 15 residues long. Germline V gives CDR1 SEHNR, CDR2 FQNEAQ (reference sequence). The CDR3 sequence is CASSLKLRDTGELFF. The DNA of the CDR3 is TGTGCCAGCAGCTTAAAGTTGCGGGACACCGGGGAGCTGTTTTTT.

The rearrangement joins TRBV7-2 to TRBJ1-6, with 8 bases matching TRBD1. Germline V gene data show CDR1 as SGHTA and CDR2 as FQGNSA. The V and J ends lost 5 bases and 7 bases, in that order; junction bases with no gene match: 7. This CDR3 spans 15 amino acids. CDR3 in amino acids: CASSRGQGRNSPLHF. The DNA of the CDR3 is TGTGCCAGCAGCCGTGGACAGGGCCGCAATTCACCCCTCCACTTT.

In its sample, this clone was seen a few times. The rearrangement links TRBV6-5 to TRBJ2-1, with 10 positions matching TRBD2. The V gene end was trimmed by 4 bases and the J gene end by 8 bases; junction bases not matched to a gene: 8. Germline CDR1 is MNHEY and CDR2 is SVGAGI. The CDR3 has 15 amino acids. CDR3 residues: CASSSERGGRHEQFF. The DNA of the CDR3 is TGTGCCAGCAGTTCCGAGCGGGGGGGCAGGCATGAGCAGTTCTTC.

The gene calls are TRBV6-1 and TRBJ1-4; possibly TRBD1 for D (6 bases). There are 16 residues in the CDR3. V lost 4 bases to trimming and J lost 8 bases, with 20 bases between them. The germline gives CDR1 MNHNS, CDR2 SASEGT. The CDR3 spells CASSATGTGPREKLFF. In nucleotides, the CDR3 is TGTGCCAGCAGTGCCACAGGGACCGGGCCCCGAGAAAAACTGTTTTTT.

The gene calls are TRBV14 and TRBJ2-1; TRBD2 agrees at 9 bases. The CDR3 is made up of 17 amino acids. V lost 2 bases to trimming and J lost 8 bases; unmatched junction nucleotides: 13. Germline CDR1 is SGHDN and CDR2 is FVKESK. CDR3 sequence: CASSQNPRAGGHDEQFF. The CDR3 region has the DNA TGTGCCAGCAGCCAAAACCCGCGAGCGGGGGGCCATGATGAGCAGTTCTTC.

This clone was seen only once. The gene calls are TRBV7-9 and TRBJ1-1, with D unresolved. The V gene lost 0 bases and the J gene lost 6 bases, with 17 bases spanning the gap. The CDR3 totals 16 residues. Germline V gene lookup returns CDR1 SEHNR and CDR2 FQNEAQ (reference sequence). CDR3 sequence reads: CASSLAEGLRAPEAFF. DNA for the CDR3: TGTGCCAGCAGCTTAGCTGAGGGTCTGAGAGCCCCTGAAGCTTTCTTT.

The V and J genes are TRBV9 and TRBJ2-1; possibly TRBD1 for D (5 bases). Trimming removed 5 bases from V and 5 bases from J, with 8 bases in between. The CDR3 is 12 residues long. CDR1 is SGDLS, CDR2 YYNGEE, per germline. The CDR3 sequence is CASRGLNNEQFF. Here the CDR3 DNA reads TGTGCCAGCAGGGGGCTGAACAATGAGCAGTTCTTC.

The chain employs TRBV6-6 and TRBJ2-5; 8 positions match TRBD2. The CDR3 is 14 residues long. The V gene end was trimmed by 10 bases and the J gene end by 5 bases; junction bases not matched to a gene: 12. The germline V gene has CDR1 MNHNY and CDR2 SVGAGI (reference sequence). CDR3 protein: CATQSGGNPETQYF. The CDR3 nucleotides read TGTGCCACCCAGAGCGGGGGCAACCCGGAGACCCAGTACTTC.

V and J are TRBV10-3 and TRBJ2-3; 12 nucleotides line up with TRBD2. The CDR3 extends over 16 amino acids. Per germline, CDR1 ENHRY and CDR2 SYGVKD. The J segment lost 4 bases and the V segment lost 5 bases, leaving 7 bases of the junction unmatched. CDR3 DNA sequence: TGTGCCATCAGTAAGACTAGCGGGGGAGGCCCAGATACGCAGTATTTT. Its translation: CAISKTSGGGPDTQYF.

The CDR3 DNA reads as TGTGCCAGCAGCGCTTTCACAGGGGTCGACTATGGCTACACCTTC. Protein sequence: CASSAFTGVDYGYTF. This chain links TRBV5-4 with TRBJ1-2; 7 positions agree with TRBD1. The CDR3 totals 15 residues. Germline lookup yields CDR1 SGHNT and CDR2 YYREEE (reference sequence). Trimming at V came to 4 bases and at J to 3 bases, leaving 9 bases not matched to a gene.

This chain links TRBV7-3 with TRBJ2-1; D is possibly TRBD2 (5 bases). Looked up from germline, CDR1 is SGHTA and CDR2 is FQGTGA. The CDR3 sequence is 13 residues long. The V and J ends lost 4 bases and 10 bases respectively, with 14 bases between them. CDR3 DNA: TGTGCCAGCAGCTCAATAACGGAGGCCGAGCAGTTCTTC. Protein sequence: CASSSITEAEQFF.

The V call is TRBV6-6, the J call TRBJ2-3; 8 bases align to TRBD2. CDR3 length: 15 amino acids. Germline V gene data show CDR1 as MNHNY and CDR2 as SVGAGI (reference sequence). The junction had 8 bases not matched to a gene; V was cut back by 5 bases and J by 4 bases. CDR3 nucleotide sequence: TGTGCCAGCAGTCCAAGACGGGGGGGGGCAGATACGCAGTATTTT. This codes for CASSPRRGGADTQYF.

This rearrangement joins TRBV7-9 to TRBJ2-3; 8 nucleotides line up with TRBD1. This CDR3 has 15 residues. The junction had 11 bases not matched to a gene; V was cut back by 5 bases and J by 7 bases. Germline-derived CDR1 and CDR2 are SEHNR and FQNEAQ (reference sequence). CDR3 coding DNA: TGTGCCAGCAGCCCTGGACAGGGTGATTTGAATACGCAGTATTTT. Its protein is CASSPGQGDLNTQYF.